Listed below are T cell receptor beta chains from one sample, sequenced in a study of long-term antiretroviral therapy in people with HIV. Sequencing was performed with immunoSEQ multiplex PCR; in TCRdb, only in-frame clones are kept and a portion is missing. The sample lists around 17,000 clones; around 84% were seen once. The sample was unsorted PBMCs, taken 0.1 years after starting antiretroviral therapy. The receptors here all came from a man aged 18 to 30 with HIV. Each CDR3 is given with its conserved first and last residue. The order of the fields is clone size, D gene, CDR3 length, J gene, V gene, CDR3 protein, CDR3 DNA. The D gene is left open where the match is weak. Not all rows give a size; the values are once, few, many and, for expanded clones, a class.

clone size: .; D gene: .; CDR3 length: 15; J gene: TRBJ2-1; V gene: TRBV27; CDR3 protein: CASSFLASEDNEQFF; CDR3 DNA: TGTGCCAGCAGTTTCCTGGCTAGCGAGGACAATGAGCAGTTCTTC
clone size: .; D gene: .; CDR3 length: 16; J gene: TRBJ1-2; V gene: TRBV7-2; CDR3 protein: CASSLGGMDGLKGYTF; CDR3 DNA: TGTGCCAGCAGCTTAGGGGGAATGGACGGGCTGAAAGGCTACACCTTC
clone size: .; D gene: TRBD2; CDR3 length: 16; J gene: TRBJ2-7; V gene: TRBV25-1; CDR3 protein: CASSEGFLAGEYEQYF; CDR3 DNA: TGTGCCAGCAGTGAAGGGTTCCTAGCGGGAGAATACGAGCAGTACTTC
clone size: .; D gene: TRBD2; CDR3 length: 17; J gene: TRBJ2-2; V gene: TRBV4-2; CDR3 protein: CASSHPSWGGATGELFF; CDR3 DNA: TGTGCCAGCAGCCACCCCTCCTGGGGAGGGGCCACCGGGGAGCTGTTTTTT
clone size: few; D gene: TRBD2; CDR3 length: 17; J gene: TRBJ2-7; V gene: TRBV4-2; CDR3 protein: CASSPRPTSGRTYEQYF; CDR3 DNA: TGTGCCAGCAGCCCCCGCCCGACTAGCGGGAGGACCTACGAGCAGTACTTC
clone size: .; D gene: TRBD1; CDR3 length: 17; J gene: TRBJ1-2; V gene: TRBV4-1; CDR3 protein: CASSPRDGGQALYGYTF; CDR3 DNA: TGCGCCAGCAGCCCCAGGGACGGGGGACAGGCCTTATATGGCTACACCTTC
clone size: .; D gene: TRBD2; CDR3 length: 14; J gene: TRBJ2-1; V gene: TRBV6-5; CDR3 protein: CATTRLAGVYEQFF; CDR3 DNA: TGTGCCACCACCAGACTAGCGGGAGTTTATGAGCAGTTCTTC
clone size: .; D gene: .; CDR3 length: 16; J gene: TRBJ2-2; V gene: TRBV4-3; CDR3 protein: CASSQDLEANTGELFF; CDR3 DNA: TGCGCCAGCAGCCAAGATTTGGAAGCGAACACCGGGGAGCTGTTTTTT
clone size: .; D gene: TRBD1; CDR3 length: 14; J gene: TRBJ1-1; V gene: TRBV4-3; CDR3 protein: CASSPGQVGTEAFF; CDR3 DNA: TGCGCCAGCAGCCCTGGACAGGTGGGCACTGAAGCTTTCTTT
clone size: .; D gene: .; CDR3 length: 14; J gene: TRBJ1-1; V gene: TRBV7-3; CDR3 protein: CASSLYSRNTEAFF; CDR3 DNA: TGTGCCAGCAGCTTATACTCTCGGAACACTGAAGCTTTCTTT
clone size: .; D gene: .; CDR3 length: 16; J gene: TRBJ2-2; V gene: TRBV7-2; CDR3 protein: CASSPAGRAGTGELFF; CDR3 DNA: TGTGCCAGCAGCCCTGCGGGCAGGGCGGGGACCGGGGAGCTGTTTTTT
clone size: .; D gene: .; CDR3 length: 15; J gene: TRBJ2-5; V gene: TRBV4-3; CDR3 protein: CASSQDRALQETQYF; CDR3 DNA: TGCGCCAGCAGCCAAGATCGGGCACTTCAAGAGACCCAGTACTTC
clone size: .; D gene: .; CDR3 length: 13; J gene: TRBJ2-7; V gene: TRBV5-1; CDR3 protein: CASSLGATGEQYF; CDR3 DNA: TGCGCCAGCAGCTTGGGGGCCACGGGGGAGCAGTACTTC
clone size: once; D gene: .; CDR3 length: 15; J gene: TRBJ1-4; V gene: TRBV10-3; CDR3 protein: CAIRPNREDSEKLFF; CDR3 DNA: TGTGCCATCAGGCCGAACAGGGAAGATAGTGAAAAACTGTTTTTT
clone size: once; D gene: .; CDR3 length: 12; J gene: TRBJ2-3; V gene: TRBV2; CDR3 protein: CASSGQTDTQYF; CDR3 DNA: TGTGCCAGCAGTGGACAGACAGATACGCAGTATTTT
clone size: .; D gene: .; CDR3 length: 13; J gene: TRBJ1-3; V gene: TRBV19; CDR3 protein: CASSTSGGNTIYF; CDR3 DNA: TGTGCCAGTAGCACATCCGGGGGAAACACCATATATTTT
clone size: .; D gene: TRBD1; CDR3 length: 17; J gene: TRBJ2-5; V gene: TRBV11-1; CDR3 protein: CASSLGSMGTGGETQYF; CDR3 DNA: TGTGCCAGCAGCTTAGGATCCATGGGGACAGGAGGAGAGACCCAGTACTTC
clone size: .; D gene: .; CDR3 length: 14; J gene: TRBJ2-2; V gene: TRBV11-2; CDR3 protein: CASSLSGYTGELFF; CDR3 DNA: TGTGCCAGCAGCTTAAGTGGGTACACCGGGGAGCTGTTTTTT
clone size: .; D gene: TRBD2; CDR3 length: 16; J gene: TRBJ2-3; V gene: TRBV4-3; CDR3 protein: CASSQVISGGADTQYF; CDR3 DNA: TGCGCCAGCAGCCAAGTGATTAGCGGGGGGGCAGATACGCAGTATTTT